The entry below gives a single T cell receptor (beta chain) sequence along with its context. Its target is unknown. This record belongs to a study of T cell repertoires in cytomegalovirus infection. Study context: It was the public TCR beta signatures that indicated both CMV infection and matching HLA type.

TCRdb re-called the reads with MiXCR, one entry per CDR3 protein. The sample contains hundreds of thousands of distinct CDR3 sequences, roughly 30% of which appear only once. The receptor comes from a human donor in good health (CMV status not recorded). Some clones in this sample may be carry-over from other donors' samples. This sample comprised cultured CD8+ T cells from PBMCs, obtained from culture after CMV antigen stimulation.

The CDR3 reads CASRSGAAPLHF. The CDR3 DNA follows: TGTGCCAGCCGGTCGGGAGCGGCACCCCTCCACTTT. This sequence joins TRBV2 and TRBJ1-6; no firm D call. The germline V and J ends were trimmed by 8 bases and 11 bases, with 13 bases remaining between them. Germline V CDR1 and CDR2: SNHLY, FYNNEI. This CDR3 region has 12 residues.